These T cell receptor beta chains were read from a single sample in a study of T cell responses to AZD1222 COVID-19 vaccine. TCRdb's table, derived via immunoSEQ multiplex PCR, lists solely in-frame clones and lacks some. The repertoire holds about 200,000 clones, with approximately 94% as singletons. The sequences come from peripheral blood, collected on day 0 of MenACWY control vaccination. All receptors derive from an adult in good health. Each CDR3 is given with its conserved first and last residue. D genes are given only for firm matches. Rows give clone size only sometimes, using once, few, many, or a class for an expanded clone.

v_call	clone_size	j_call	d_call	cdr3_aa	cdr3_nt
TRBV6-2/TRBV6-3	-	TRBJ1-1	-	CASSYSSGAKAFF	TGTGCCAGCAGTTACTCTTCAGGGGCGAAAGCTTTCTTT
TRBV19	-	TRBJ1-2	TRBD1	CASSIYGQGTNYGYTF	TGTGCCAGTAGTATATATGGACAGGGTACCAACTATGGCTACACCTTC
TRBV7-9	-	TRBJ1-1	-	CASTGENDLNTEAFF	TGTGCCAGCACTGGGGAGAACGACCTTAACACTGAAGCTTTCTTT
TRBV13	-	TRBJ1-2	-	CASSAGRGYTF	TGTGCCAGCAGCGCAGGGAGGGGCTACACCTTC
TRBV7-2	-	TRBJ1-5	-	CASSLQPGRNNQPQHF	TGTGCCAGCAGCTTACAACCGGGCAGGAACAATCAGCCCCAGCATTTT
TRBV28	-	TRBJ1-1	-	CASSLTWGEAFF	TGTGCCAGCAGTTTAACGTGGGGGGAAGCTTTCTTT
TRBV30	few	TRBJ1-5	TRBD1	CAWRGGAEPQHF	TGTGCCTGGAGAGGGGGCGCGGAGCCCCAGCATTTT
TRBV4-3	-	TRBJ1-1	-	CASSQVVPNTEAFF	TGCGCCAGCAGCCAAGTGGTGCCCAACACTGAAGCTTTCTTT
TRBV7-2	-	TRBJ1-5	-	CASSFLNQPQHF	TGTGCCAGCAGCTTCTTAAACCAGCCCCAGCATTTT
TRBV5-8	-	TRBJ2-2	-	CASSLGQGGTGELFF	TGTGCCAGCAGCTTGGGGCAGGGTGGCACCGGGGAGCTGTTTTTT
TRBV20-1	-	TRBJ2-1	-	CSANNNEQFF	TGCAGTGCTAACAACAATGAGCAGTTCTTC
TRBV6-5	-	TRBJ1-1	-	CASCVENTEAFF	TGTGCCAGCTGCGTCGAAAACACTGAAGCTTTCTTT
TRBV6-5	-	TRBJ1-2	TRBD1	CASRTGGAEGYTF	TGTGCCAGCAGGACAGGGGGCGCAGAAGGCTACACCTTC
TRBV7-3	-	TRBJ2-7	-	CASSLLWGAEQYF	TGTGCCAGCAGCTTACTATGGGGGGCGGAGCAGTACTTC
TRBV5-8	-	TRBJ2-1	TRBD1	CASSWGQAGRNEQFF	TGTGCCAGCAGCTGGGGACAGGCAGGCCGCAATGAGCAGTTCTTC
TRBV3-1/TRBV3-2	-	TRBJ1-4	-	CASSQDSSVREEKLFF	TGTGCCAGCAGCCAAGATTCGTCAGTAAGGGAAGAAAAACTGTTTTTT
TRBV4-1	-	TRBJ1-4	-	CASSRNFAGTNEKLFF	TGCGCCAGCAGTCGTAATTTTGCAGGGACTAATGAAAAACTGTTTTTT
TRBV29-1	-	TRBJ2-5	-	CSVVPGQETQYF	TGCAGCGTTGTACCAGGACAAGAGACCCAGTACTTC
TRBV24-1	-	TRBJ2-2	-	CATSDPLIGGGNTGELFF	TGTGCCACCAGTGACCCCTTGATAGGGGGGGGGAACACCGGGGAGCTGTTTTTT
TRBV14	-	TRBJ1-1	-	CASSQGGLETEAFF	TGTGCCAGCAGCCAAGGGGGTTTAGAGACTGAAGCTTTCTTT
TRBV29-1	-	TRBJ1-2	TRBD1	CSAYTGDDYGYTF	TGCAGCGCATATACAGGGGACGACTATGGCTACACCTTC
TRBV27	-	TRBJ1-5	-	CASSPFGPQHF	TGTGCCAGCAGTCCTTTCGGGCCCCAGCATTTT
TRBV2	-	TRBJ1-6	TRBD1	CASRDQTGGSSPLHF	TGTGCCAGCAGAGACCAGACAGGGGGCAGTTCACCCCTCCACTTT